A single sample gave rise to the 2 T cell receptor beta chains below, sequenced in a study of shared clonotypes between healthy human individuals. This table comes from immunoSEQ multiplex PCR, and its TCRdb copy is limited to in-frame clones, with some not included. The repertoire consists of 1.6 million or so clones, with approximately 96% occurring once and the leading ten covering 0.95% to 1.5%. The sample was naive CD4+ T cells sorted from blood. As for subset: CD45RA+ positively selected. All receptors come from a man aged 30-40 years in good health.

This clone has only a few counts. V usage is TRBV7-9 and J usage is TRBJ2-3, with D unclear. Germline assignment: CDR1 SEHNR and CDR2 FQNEAQ (reference sequence). The CDR3 runs to 17 residues. The V end lost 1 base, the J end lost 1 base, and 15 bases lay between the germline ends. The CDR3 DNA follows: TGTGCCAGCAGCTTAGACGTCGGTGGAGTAGGCACAGATACGCAGTATTTT. It yields the protein CASSLDVGGVGTDTQYF.

V is TRBV5-1 and J is TRBJ1-3; a possible D gene is TRBD1 (5 bases). The V end lost 0 bases, the J end lost 1 base, and 14 bases lay between the germline ends. The CDR3 consists of 17 residues. Germline V gene lookup returns CDR1 SGHRS and CDR2 YFSETQ. The DNA for the CDR3 is TGCGCCAGCAGCTTGGAGCAGGGTGGAGGGTCTGGAAACACCATATATTTT. Translation: CASSLEQGGGSGNTIYF. Drawing the rest from reference TRBV5-1 and TRBJ1-3, the complete variable domain is KAGVTQTPRYLIKTRGQQVTLSCSPISGHRSVSWYQQTPGQGLQFLFEYFSETQRNKGNFPGRFSGRQFSNSRSEMNVSTLELGDSALYLCASSLEQGGGSGNTIYFGEGSWLTVV.